These 7 T cell receptor beta chains share one sample of origin, sequenced in a study of control samples from healthy donors and cancer patients. Clones were sequenced by immunoSEQ multiplex PCR, and TCRdb holds only the in-frame ones, with some missing. This sample has over 150,000 clones, with 90% to 95% found just once. What was sequenced was blood. The source is a young woman in good health.

The chain is built from TRBV5-4 and TRBJ1-6; possible D gene TRBD1, 6 bases. Trimming left V 0 bases short and J 7 bases short, with 8 bases between. The CDR3 covers 14 residues. Germline CDR1 is SGHNT and CDR2 is YYREEE (reference sequence). CDR3 sequence (DNA): TGTGCCAGCAGCTTGGTGGGGGCCAATTCACCCCTCCACTTT. Translating gives CASSLVGANSPLHF.

The rearrangement uses TRBV9 and TRBJ2-5; D unresolved. Trimming cost V 0 bases and J 0 bases, with 12 bases left between them. The CDR3 runs 16 residues. CDR1 SGDLS and CDR2 YYNGEE come from the germline V gene. The CDR3 DNA reads as TGTGCCAGCAGCGTAGAGGGCACAAAGTACCAAGAGACCCAGTACTTC. Amino acid sequence: CASSVEGTKYQETQYF.

This clone was seen just once. The J gene is TRBJ1-5, the V gene TRBV7-2, with D hard to call. CDR1 and CDR2 from the germline V gene are SGHTA and FQGNSA. The CDR3 spans 15 residues. V was clipped by 3 bases and J by 0 bases, with 9 bases between them. The CDR3 is CASSLGGHSNQPQHF. The CDR3 DNA reads as TGTGCCAGCAGCTTGGGCGGTCATAGCAATCAGCCCCAGCATTTT.

J is TRBJ2-3 and V is TRBV7-2; TRBD2 aligns across 8 bases. V was clipped by 6 bases and J by 1 base; unmatched bases: 6. Germline V CDR1 and CDR2: SGHTA, FQGNSA. The length of the CDR3 is 15 residues. The CDR3 sequence is CASSYSGTRTDTQYF. The CDR3 DNA reads TGTGCCAGCAGTTATAGCGGGACCCGCACAGATACGCAGTATTTT. The variable domain in full, completed from reference TRBV7-2 and TRBJ2-3, reads GAGVSQSPSNKVTEKGKDVELRCDPISGHTALYWYRQSLGQGLEFLIYFQGNSAPDKSGLPSDRFSAERTGGSVSTLTIQRTQQEDSAVYLCASSYSGTRTDTQYFGPGTRLTVL.

The table lists this clone with a count of one. J is TRBJ2-1 and V is TRBV11-2; 12 bases map to TRBD2. J gave up 0 bases and V 3 bases, and 9 bases lay outside the gene matches. The germline V gene has CDR1 SGHAT and CDR2 FQNNGV. The CDR3 spans 19 residues. CDR3 nucleotides: TGTGCCAGCAGCTTTTCTAGCGGGAGGGCCCTCAGCTCCTACAATGAGCAGTTCTTC. This translates into CASSFSSGRALSSYNEQFF.

The rearrangement joins TRBV4-2 to TRBJ2-3; the D gene is possibly TRBD2 (5 bases). Trimming shortened V by 3 bases and J by 3 bases, and 13 bases separated the two germline ends. The germline CDR1 and CDR2 sequences are LGHNA and YNFKEQ. The CDR3 is 15 amino acids. The CDR3 loop reads CASSQPGRGTDTQYF. For the CDR3, the DNA is TGTGCCAGCAGCCAGCCGGGCCGAGGGACAGATACGCAGTATTTT.

The V call is TRBV9, the J call TRBJ1-1; D is perhaps TRBD1 (6 bases). The CDR3 runs 17 residues. V gave up 4 bases and J gave up 4 bases, with 23 bases separating them. The germline CDR1 and CDR2 sequences are SGDLS and YYNGEE. CDR3 residues: CASSLVPRGAEGTEAFF. CDR3 bases: TGTGCCAGCAGCTTGGTCCCTAGGGGGGCGGAGGGCACTGAAGCTTTCTTT.